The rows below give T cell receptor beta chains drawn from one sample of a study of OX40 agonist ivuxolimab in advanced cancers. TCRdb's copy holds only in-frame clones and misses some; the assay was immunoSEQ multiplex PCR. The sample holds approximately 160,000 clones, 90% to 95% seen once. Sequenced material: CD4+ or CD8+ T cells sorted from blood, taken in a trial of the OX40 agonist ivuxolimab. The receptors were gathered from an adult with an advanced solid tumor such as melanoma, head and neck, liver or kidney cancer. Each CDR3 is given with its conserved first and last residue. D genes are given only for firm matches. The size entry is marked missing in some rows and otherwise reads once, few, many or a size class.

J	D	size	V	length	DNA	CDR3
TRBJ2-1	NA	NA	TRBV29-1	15	TGCAGCGTTGAAGGTGGCGACAGCTCCTACAATGAGCAGTTCTTC	CSVEGGDSSYNEQFF
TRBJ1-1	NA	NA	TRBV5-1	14	TGCGCCAGCAGCTGGGACGCCCGGAGTACTGAAGCTTTCTTT	CASSWDARSTEAFF
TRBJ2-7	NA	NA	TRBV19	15	TGTGCCAGTAGTATTGCCCCGATGAGGGACTACGAGCAGTACTTC	CASSIAPMRDYEQYF
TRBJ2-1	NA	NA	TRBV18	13	TGTGCCTCCTGCGGAGCCCTCTACAATGAGCAGTTCTTC	CASCGALYNEQFF
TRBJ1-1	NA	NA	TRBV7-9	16	TGTGCCAGCAGCCCCAAGGCCTCACTGGGGAGCACTGAAGCTTTCTTT	CASSPKASLGSTEAFF
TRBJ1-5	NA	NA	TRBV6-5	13	TGTGCCAGCAGTTACTCGAACGGTCAGCCCCAGCATTTT	CASSYSNGQPQHF
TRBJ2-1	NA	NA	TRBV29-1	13	TGCAGCGTTGCTAGTCTTTTGAGCAATGAGCAGTTCTTC	CSVASLLSNEQFF
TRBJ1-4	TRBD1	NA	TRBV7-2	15	TGTGCCAGCAGCTCCAGGACAGGGGGGCGTGAAAAACTGTTTTTT	CASSSRTGGREKLFF
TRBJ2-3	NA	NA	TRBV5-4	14	TGTGCCAGCAGCTTGGTGGAGAGCACAGATACGCAGTATTTT	CASSLVESTDTQYF
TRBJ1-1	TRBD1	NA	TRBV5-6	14	TGTGCCAGCAGCTTGGGGACAGGGGCCACTGAAGCTTTCTTT	CASSLGTGATEAFF
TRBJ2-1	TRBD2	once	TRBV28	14	TGTGCCAGCAGTTCTAGCGGATCCTACAATGAGCAGTTCTTC	CASSSSGSYNEQFF
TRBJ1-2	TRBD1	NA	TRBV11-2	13	TGTGCCAGCAGCGCTGGACAGGGAAGTGGCTACACCTTC	CASSAGQGSGYTF
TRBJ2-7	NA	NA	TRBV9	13	TGTGCCAGCAGCGTAGGGCAGGAGCCCCCCCAGTACTTC	CASSVGQEPPQYF
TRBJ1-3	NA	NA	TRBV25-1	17	TGTGCCAGCAGTGAATTTGGGAGCCATCCCTCTGGAAACACCATATATTTT	CASSEFGSHPSGNTIYF
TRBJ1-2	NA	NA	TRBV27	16	TGTGCCAGCAGTTTAACGTGGCAGGGGCAAAACTATGGCTACACCTTC	CASSLTWQGQNYGYTF
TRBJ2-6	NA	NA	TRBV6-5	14	TGTGCCAGCAAAAGGGACCCTGGGGCCAACGTCCTGACTTTC	CASKRDPGANVLTF
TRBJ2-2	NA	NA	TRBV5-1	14	TGCGCCAGCAGGGGAGACGTTTCAACCGGGGAGCTGTTTTTT	CASRGDVSTGELFF
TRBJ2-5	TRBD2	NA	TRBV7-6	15	TGTGCCAGCAGCTTAGGCTTGAGCGGGGGGTCGGCCCAGTACTTC	CASSLGLSGGSAQYF
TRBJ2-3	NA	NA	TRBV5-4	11	TGTGCCAGCACCTCTGGCAATACGCAGTATTTT	CASTSGNTQYF
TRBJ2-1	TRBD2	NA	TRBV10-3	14	TGTGCCATCATCCGGACTAGCGTCTACAATGAGCAGTTCTTC	CAIIRTSVYNEQFF
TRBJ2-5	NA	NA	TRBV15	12	TGTGCCACCAGCAGGCCCTCCGGGACCCAGTACTTC	CATSRPSGTQYF
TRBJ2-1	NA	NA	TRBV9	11	TGTGCCAGCAGCCATAGCTCTGAGCAGTTCTTC	CASSHSSEQFF
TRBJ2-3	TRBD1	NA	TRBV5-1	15	TGCGCCAGCTTTCGGACGGGACAGCCCACAGATACGCAGTATTTT	CASFRTGQPTDTQYF
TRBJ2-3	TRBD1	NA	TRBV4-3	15	TGCGCCAGCAGCCAATCAGGGGGAGATTGGGATACGCAGTATTTT	CASSQSGGDWDTQYF
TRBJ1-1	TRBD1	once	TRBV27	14	TGTGCCAGCAGTTTTGGAGGGGGCAACACTGAAGCTTTCTTT	CASSFGGGNTEAFF
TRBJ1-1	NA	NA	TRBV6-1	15	TGTGCCAGCAGTGCGCTGGGGACACCAGTCACTGAAGCTTTCTTT	CASSALGTPVTEAFF
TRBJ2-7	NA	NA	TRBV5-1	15	TGCGCCAGCAGTAGAGAGCCCCTTCCCTCCTACGAGCAGTACTTC	CASSREPLPSYEQYF
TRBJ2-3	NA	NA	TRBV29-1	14	TGCAGCGTTCTAGGCGGCGGCCACACAGATACGCAGTATTTT	CSVLGGGHTDTQYF
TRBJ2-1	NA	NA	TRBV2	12	TGTGCCAGCACCCCGGCTGGCGATGAGCAGTTCTTC	CASTPAGDEQFF
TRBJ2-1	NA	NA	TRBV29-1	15	TGCAGCGTTGGGAAGGAGGGTAGCTCCTACAATGAGCAGTTCTTC	CSVGKEGSSYNEQFF
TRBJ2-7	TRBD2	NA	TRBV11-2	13	TGTGCCAGCAGCTTAGTACTAGCGGGAGGGCAGTACTTC	CASSLVLAGGQYF
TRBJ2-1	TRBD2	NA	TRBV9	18	TGTGCCAGCAGCGTAGCTTCGGTACTAGCGGGGGGGCCGGAAGAGCAGTTCTTC	CASSVASVLAGGPEEQFF
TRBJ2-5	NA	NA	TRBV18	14	TGTGCCAGCTCACCCAGGCTAGACCAAGAGACCCAGTACTTC	CASSPRLDQETQYF
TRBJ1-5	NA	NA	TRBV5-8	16	TGTGCCAGCAGCTTGAGTATGATGAGGGGGACGGGGCCCCAGCATTTT	CASSLSMMRGTGPQHF
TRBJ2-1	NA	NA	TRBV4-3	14	TGCGCCAGCAGCGATTGGCGGGGAGACAATGAGCAGTTCTTC	CASSDWRGDNEQFF
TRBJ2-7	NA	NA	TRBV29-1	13	TGCAGCGCACACTATACAGGCTCCTACGAGCAGTACTTC	CSAHYTGSYEQYF
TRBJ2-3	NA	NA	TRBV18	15	TGTGCCAGCTCACTAAGGACAGCATTTACAGATACGCAGTATTTT	CASSLRTAFTDTQYF
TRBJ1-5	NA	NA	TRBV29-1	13	TGCAGCGTCAGGACAGATAGCAATCAGCCCCAGCATTTT	CSVRTDSNQPQHF
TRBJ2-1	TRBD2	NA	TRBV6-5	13	TGTGCCAGCAGGCGGAATAGCGGGGGTGAGCAGTTCTTC	CASRRNSGGEQFF
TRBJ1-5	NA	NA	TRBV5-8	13	TGTGCCAGCAGGTATTCACGGCGATCGCCCCAGCATTTT	CASRYSRRSPQHF
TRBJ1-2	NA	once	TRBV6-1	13	TGTGCCAGCACTGGACAGCTCCCCTATGGCTACACCTTC	CASTGQLPYGYTF
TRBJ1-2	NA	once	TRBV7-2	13	TGTGCCAGCAGCCGGGGGAGCAACTATGGCTACACCTTC	CASSRGSNYGYTF